This is a list of T cell receptor beta chains from one sample in a study of CD4 T cell repertoires in COVID-19. Generated by immunoSEQ multiplex PCR, the TCRdb table keeps only in-frame clones and is missing some. The sample holds more than 20,000 clones, roughly 92% seen once. The sequences come from circulating follicular helper CD4+ T cells (cTfh) from blood, collected before the COVID-19 pandemic. The receptors shown here come from a human donor who had COVID-19. Both conserved end residues are part of each CDR3. D genes are given only for firm matches. A clone size is listed for some rows: how often the clone was seen (once, few, many), or a class if it is expanded.

J: TRBJ1-5
D: NA
size: NA
V: TRBV28
length: 14
CDR3: CASSLAAVNQPQHF
DNA: TGTGCCAGCAGTTTAGCTGCAGTTAATCAGCCCCAGCATTTT

J: TRBJ2-5
D: TRBD2
size: once
V: TRBV4-1
length: 16
CDR3: CASSQYGGGAGETQYF
DNA: TGCGCCAGCAGCCAATACGGCGGGGGGGCAGGCGAGACCCAGTACTTC

J: TRBJ2-5
D: TRBD2
size: NA
V: TRBV2
length: 15
CDR3: CASRGLAGVAETQYF
DNA: TGTGCCAGCAGGGGACTAGCGGGAGTTGCGGAGACCCAGTACTTC

J: TRBJ2-7
D: NA
size: NA
V: TRBV7-9
length: 14
CDR3: CASSLGGHIYEQYF
DNA: TGTGCCAGCAGCTTAGGGGGACACATCTACGAGCAGTACTTC

J: TRBJ2-2
D: TRBD2
size: NA
V: TRBV11-2
length: 13
CDR3: CASSFPAGVKVFF
DNA: TGTGCCAGCAGCTTCCCAGCGGGAGTGAAGGTGTTTTTT

J: TRBJ2-1
D: NA
size: NA
V: TRBV11-2
length: 16
CDR3: CASSPTGRALSNEQFF
DNA: TGTGCCAGCAGCCCCACCGGGCGGGCCCTCTCCAATGAGCAGTTCTTC

J: TRBJ1-6
D: TRBD1
size: few
V: TRBV5-1
length: 16
CDR3: CASSPLGQGVQSPLHF
DNA: TGCGCCAGCAGCCCTCTTGGGCAGGGGGTACAGTCACCCCTCCACTTT

J: TRBJ1-2
D: TRBD1
size: NA
V: TRBV6-1
length: 14
CDR3: CASSESAGGYGYTF
DNA: TGTGCCAGCAGTGAAAGCGCAGGGGGTTATGGCTACACCTTC

J: TRBJ1-5
D: TRBD1
size: NA
V: TRBV4-1
length: 15
CDR3: CASSQIGTAHQPQHF
DNA: TGCGCCAGCAGCCAGATAGGGACAGCCCATCAGCCCCAGCATTTT

J: TRBJ1-4
D: NA
size: NA
V: TRBV30
length: 14
CDR3: CAWSVHNANEKLFF
DNA: TGTGCCTGGAGTGTACATAACGCTAATGAAAAACTGTTTTTT

J: TRBJ1-5
D: TRBD1
size: few
V: TRBV14
length: 12
CDR3: CASSQGQQPQHF
DNA: TGTGCCAGCAGCCAGGGACAGCAGCCCCAGCATTTT